This T cell receptor beta chain was captured by sequencing in a study of T cell changes during pregnancy in multiple sclerosis. The table came from immunoSEQ multiplex PCR; TCRdb's copy has only in-frame clones and leaves some out. Of just over 40,000 clones listed, 88% are singletons. V lost 0 bases and J 5 bases, leaving 8 bases between the germline ends. The CDR3 has 14 amino acids. The germline gives CDR1 KGHSH, CDR2 LQKENI. This clone was counted a single time. The sequence was obtained from a female donor in good health, enrolled as a control in a pregnancy study. Here the sequenced sample was peripheral blood, taken in the first trimester of pregnancy. The chain links TRBV18 to TRBJ1-5; D is perhaps TRBD1 (5 bases). DNA of the CDR3: TGTGCCAGCTCACCACCGCCGGGGGATCAGCCCCAGCATTTT. It specifies CASSPPPGDQPQHF.